These 30 T cell receptor beta chains came from one sample sequenced in a study of response to subunit inactivated influenza vaccine (dated by TCRdb to the late 2010s). Libraries were prepared through RT-PCR. Sequencing took place on an Illumina HiSeq 2500. TCRdb trimmed the raw reads at Q25, called clones with MiXCR and kept productive beta chains. CDR3 protein sequences are deduplicated, and each keeps its most common genes and DNA. This sample comprises just under 550,000 distinct CDR3 sequences, under 25% of them detected only once. Of the sample, approximately 3% is held by the ten largest clones. These records were also assigned to another study, of T cells expressing NK-cell markers. As described in the second report: TCR beta cDNA libraries were prepared using 5'RACE template switching, which introduced a universal primer site and unique molecular identifiers.

The input for sequencing was CD4+ T cells sorted from PBMCs, taken roughly 12 days after vaccination. Every receptor here comes from a man between 50 and 59 years old who received an inactivated influenza vaccine. Donor details come from another sample of the same person, matched by shared clones.

The genes are TRBV2 and TRBJ1-6; D is ambiguous. The V gene's germline CDR1 is SNHLY and CDR2 FYNNEI. V lost 7 bases, J lost 4 bases, and 11 bases lay in between. CDR3 length: 14 residues. CDR3 nucleotide sequence: TGTGCCAGCATCCCCACCAGATATAATTCACCCCTCCACTTT. It specifies CASIPTRYNSPLHF.

The J gene is TRBJ2-7, the V gene TRBV6-2 or TRBV6-3, with D perhaps given as TRBD1 or TRBD2 (6 bases each). This CDR3 has 17 residues. V lost 2 bases, J lost 0 bases, and 17 bases lay in between. Germline CDR1 is MNHEY and CDR2 is SVGEGT. The CDR3 sequence is CASSYPARGRISYEQYF. The CDR3 region has the DNA TGTGCCAGCAGTTACCCCGCACGGGGGCGCATCTCCTACGAGCAGTACTTC.

This clonotype was seen repeatedly, ten times or more. The chain employs TRBV6-5 and TRBJ1-1; D is unresolved. The germline V and J ends were trimmed by 2 bases and 1 base, with 2 bases remaining between them. The CDR3 length is 12 residues. The V gene's germline CDR1 is MNHEY and CDR2 SVGAGI. As DNA, the CDR3 is TGTGCCAGCAGTTACCGGAACACTGAAGCTTTCTTT. Translation gives CASSYRNTEAFF.

This chain links TRBV6-4 with TRBJ2-1; D perhaps matches TRBD2 (6 bases). The V and J ends lost 2 bases and 7 bases respectively, with 12 bases between them. CDR3 length: 14 amino acids. CDR1 MRHNA and CDR2 SNTAGT come from the germline V gene. DNA for the CDR3: TGTGCCAGCAGTGACGGGGGGAATGGGAATGAGCAGTTCTTC. Encoded protein: CASSDGGNGNEQFF.

The rearrangement links TRBV4-2 to TRBJ2-4; D is possibly TRBD1 (6 bases). The length of the CDR3 is 16 residues. Germline lookup yields CDR1 LGHNA and CDR2 YNFKEQ. V lost 0 bases and J 3 bases, leaving 12 bases between the germline ends. The CDR3 sequence is CASSQDLQGSKNIQYF. CDR3 bases: TGTGCCAGCAGCCAAGATCTGCAGGGGAGCAAAAACATTCAGTACTTC.

The chain joins TRBV28 to TRBJ2-3; no clear D. Looked up from germline, CDR1 is MDHEN and CDR2 is SYDVKM. V shed 5 bases and J shed 1 base, with 13 bases lying between them. This CDR3 is built from 15 residues. The CDR3 DNA is TGTGCCAGCAGTCCAAGGCTCGTCGGCACAGATACGCAGTATTTT. Translation gives CASSPRLVGTDTQYF.

This clonotype showed up just a few times. The V and J genes are TRBV12-3 or TRBV12-4 and TRBJ2-7; TRBD1 matches 7 bases. J gave up 2 bases and V 3 bases, and 4 bases lay outside the gene matches. The CDR3 runs 14 residues. CDR3 nucleotides: TGTGCCAGCAGTTTTCCGGGACAGCCCTACGAGCAGTACTTC. This translates into CASSFPGQPYEQYF.

J is TRBJ1-1 and V is TRBV20-1; possibly TRBD1 for D (5 bases). This CDR3 region has 14 residues. Looked up from germline, CDR1 is DFQATT and CDR2 is SNEGSKA (reference sequence). V lost 0 bases and J 1 base, leaving 9 bases between the germline ends. DNA of the CDR3: TGCAGTGCTAGAGAAGGACACTGGAACACTGAAGCTTTCTTT. Protein product: CSAREGHWNTEAFF.

The table lists this clonotype with a count of one. This rearrangement joins TRBV10-3 to TRBJ2-1; TRBD1 is a possible D gene (6 bases). This CDR3 has 15 residues. Deletions cut 2 bases from V and 7 bases from J, with 15 bases between. Germline V gene sequence: CDR1 ENHRY, CDR2 SYGVKD. The CDR3: CAISERISGENEQFF. The DNA of the CDR3 is TGTGCCATCAGTGAGAGGATATCAGGGGAAAATGAGCAGTTCTTC.

The rearrangement links TRBV7-9 to TRBJ2-2; the D gene is possibly TRBD1 (6 bases). V dropped 2 bases and J dropped 0 bases, with 10 bases sitting between them. This CDR3 region has 16 residues. Germline V gene data show CDR1 as SEHNR and CDR2 as FQNEAQ (reference sequence). The CDR3 bases are TGTGCCAGCAGCTTAAGGGGGATAACGAACACCGGGGAGCTGTTTTTT. Translated: CASSLRGITNTGELFF.

The chain uses TRBV20-1 and TRBJ2-1, with 11 bases aligning to TRBD2. The junction had 3 bases not matched to a gene; V was cut back by 3 bases and J by 5 bases. CDR3 length: 14 residues. CDR1 is DFQATT, CDR2 SNEGSKA, per germline (reference sequence). CDR3 residues: CSARSGLADNEQFF. DNA of the CDR3: TGCAGTGCTAGGTCGGGACTAGCGGACAATGAGCAGTTCTTC.

This chain uses TRBV5-1 with TRBJ1-1; D is unresolved. Germline CDR1 is SGHRS and CDR2 is YFSETQ. V gave up 0 bases and J gave up 0 bases, with 12 bases separating them. The length of the CDR3 is 16 residues. The CDR3 is CASSLDPGLMNTEAFF. The CDR3 DNA is TGCGCCAGCAGCTTGGATCCAGGACTGATGAACACTGAAGCTTTCTTT. Looking up the rest from reference TRBV5-1 and TRBJ1-1 gives the full variable domain: KAGVTQTPRYLIKTRGQQVTLSCSPISGHRSVSWYQQTPGQGLQFLFEYFSETQRNKGNFPGRFSGRQFSNSRSEMNVSTLELGDSALYLCASSLDPGLMNTEAFFGQGTRLTVV.

The CDR3 sequence: CASSDIGLDSYNEQFF. In nucleotides, the CDR3 is TGTGCCAGCAGTGATATAGGACTAGACTCCTACAATGAGCAGTTCTTC. The chain recombines TRBV25-1 with TRBJ2-1; 7 bases line up with TRBD2. Trimming at V came to 3 bases and at J to 0 bases, leaving 5 bases not matched to a gene. This CDR3 has 16 amino acids. The germline CDR1 and CDR2 sequences are MGHDK and SYGVNS.

The chain joins TRBV7-2 to TRBJ2-3, with 7 bases aligning to TRBD2. Germline CDR1 SGHTA, CDR2 FQGNSA. This CDR3 spans 16 amino acids. Germline trimming cut 4 bases from V and 3 bases from J; bases unmatched to any gene: 10. CDR3 sequence (DNA): TGTGCCAGCAGCTCTGCTAGCGGATTCGGAACAGATACGCAGTATTTT. Its protein product is CASSSASGFGTDTQYF.

The chain has TRBV5-1 and TRBJ2-2; D not certain. Germline V gene lookup returns CDR1 SGHRS and CDR2 YFSETQ. The CDR3 spans 16 residues. Trimming left V 0 bases short and J 0 bases short, with 9 bases between. The CDR3 DNA follows: TGCGCCAGCAGCTTGGATGCCAGTACGAACACCGGGGAGCTGTTTTTT. This translates into CASSLDASTNTGELFF.

The chain recombines TRBV9 with TRBJ2-1, with 9 bases matching TRBD1. Per germline, CDR1 SGDLS and CDR2 YYNGEE. The CDR3 runs 15 residues. V gave up 3 bases and J gave up 2 bases; unmatched junction bases: 3. The CDR3 coding sequence is TGTGCCAGCAGCGAGGGACAGGGCCCCTACAATGAGCAGTTCTTC. Amino acids: CASSEGQGPYNEQFF. Combining the CDR3 with reference TRBV9 and TRBJ2-1 gives the whole variable domain DSGVTQTPKHLITATGQRVTLRCSPRSGDLSVYWYQQSLDQGLQFLIQYYNGEERAKGNILERFSAQQFPDLHSELNLSSLELGDSALYFCASSEGQGPYNEQFFGPGTRLTVL.

This chain connects TRBV11-1 to TRBJ1-1, with 9 bases fitting TRBD1. CDR3 length equals 18 residues. Germline lookup yields CDR1 SGHAT and CDR2 FQDESV (reference sequence). The V gene end was trimmed by 3 bases and the J gene end by 3 bases; junction bases not matched to a gene: 14. The CDR3 DNA reads TGTGCCAGCAGCTTTAGCCCTGGACAGGGGCACTTTGACACTGAAGCTTTCTTT. Amino acid sequence: CASSFSPGQGHFDTEAFF.

This clonotype was seen only a few times. The V and J genes are TRBV9 and TRBJ2-3, with D possibly TRBD2 on 6 matching bases. The CDR3 has 15 residues. Germline-derived CDR1 and CDR2 are SGDLS and YYNGEE. V lost 4 bases and J lost 0, with 12 bases in between. CDR3 in DNA: TGTGCCAGCAGCCTTAGCGGTCTGAGCACAGATACGCAGTATTTT. Its protein product is CASSLSGLSTDTQYF.

This clonotype occurred a few times. The chain joins TRBV6-6 to TRBJ2-7; D is undetermined. V was trimmed by 5 bases and J by 4 bases, leaving 9 bases between them. The CDR3 runs to 12 residues. Germline V lookup: CDR1 MNHNY, CDR2 SVGAGI (reference sequence). This chain's CDR3 is CASSRHFYEQYF. The CDR3 DNA sequence: TGTGCCAGCAGTCGACATTTTTACGAGCAGTACTTC.

The table lists this clonotype with a few counts. The chain recombines TRBV7-2 with TRBJ2-1, with D tentatively TRBD2 (6 bases). Germline values: CDR1 SGHTA, CDR2 FQGNSA. The V and J ends lost 3 bases and 8 bases respectively, with 11 bases between them. This CDR3 spans 13 amino acids. CDR3 sequence (DNA): TGTGCCAGCAGCTTCCATGGGGGGTATGAGCAGTTCTTC. Amino acid sequence: CASSFHGGYEQFF.

The chain carries TRBV12-3 or TRBV12-4 and TRBJ2-7; D call uncertain. This CDR3 has 17 amino acids. Trimming stripped 7 bases from V and 0 bases from J, with 22 bases between. This CDR3 is CASNKFPGRRPSYEQYF. The CDR3 DNA sequence: TGTGCCAGCAATAAATTTCCGGGCAGGCGCCCCTCCTACGAGCAGTACTTC.

V is TRBV6-2 or TRBV6-3 and J is TRBJ2-4; D might be TRBD1 or TRBD2, each matching 5 bases. CDR1 and CDR2 (germline): MNHEY, SVGEGT. The V gene lost 7 bases and the J gene lost 8 bases, with 18 bases spanning the gap. This CDR3 comprises 14 residues. The CDR3 region has the DNA TGTGCCAGCACGTGGGATCGAGGGACGGACATTCAGTACTTC. It translates to CASTWDRGTDIQYF.

This clonotype was counted only a few times. The chain links TRBV10-3 to TRBJ1-6, with a weak D call TRBD1 (6 bases). Germline assignment: CDR1 ENHRY and CDR2 SYGVKD. Trimming removed 3 bases from V and 3 bases from J, with 6 bases in between. The CDR3 covers 14 residues. The CDR3 nucleotides are TGTGCCATCAGTGACAGGGGCTATAATTCACCCCTCCACTTT. Translation gives CAISDRGYNSPLHF.

This clonotype appeared a few times. This chain uses TRBV20-1 with TRBJ2-7; 7 bases fit TRBD2. The length of the CDR3 is 12 residues. V lost 7 bases, J lost 0 bases, and 3 bases stayed unmatched. Germline V gene data show CDR1 as DFQATT and CDR2 as SNEGSKA (reference sequence). The CDR3 region has the DNA TGCAGTGTCAGCGGGACCTCCTACGAGCAGTACTTC. Translating gives CSVSGTSYEQYF.

The rearrangement joins TRBV6-1 to TRBJ2-3; TRBD1 aligns across 7 bases. The V gene end was trimmed by 6 bases and the J gene end by 1 base; junction bases not matched to a gene: 4. Germline assignment: CDR1 MNHNS and CDR2 SASEGT. There are 14 residues in the CDR3. Here the CDR3 DNA reads TGTGCCAGCAGAAGGGACAGACGCACAGATACGCAGTATTTT. Residues: CASRRDRRTDTQYF.

A few counts support this clonotype. The rearrangement uses TRBV20-1 and TRBJ1-3; D gene uncertain. Trimming cost V 0 bases and J 0 bases, with 12 bases left between them. Germline CDR1 reads DFQATT; CDR2 reads SNEGSKA (reference sequence). This CDR3 has 16 amino acids. This CDR3 reads CSARDPIPPSGNTIYF. CDR3 nucleotides: TGCAGTGCTAGAGATCCGATTCCGCCCTCTGGAAACACCATATATTTT.

To note about this clonotype: Possible read error: a much larger clone is one base away. This chain links TRBV10-3 with TRBJ2-1; TRBD1 agrees at 7 bases. The CDR3 length is 15 residues. Per the germline V gene, CDR1 is ENHRY and CDR2 is SYGVKD. DNA of the CDR3: TGTGCCATCAGTGAGTCAGGGGGCTCCTACAATGAGCAGATCTTC. This encodes CAISESGGSYNEQIF.

The gene calls are TRBV6-2 or TRBV6-3 and TRBJ1-4; tentatively, D is TRBD1 (5 bases). This CDR3 has 14 residues. Germline V gene lookup returns CDR1 MNHEY and CDR2 SVGEGT. The ends were cut back, 8 bases at V and 0 bases at J, with 10 bases in the middle. This CDR3 reads CASRGSATNEKLFF. Here the CDR3 DNA reads TGTGCCAGCCGGGGCTCTGCAACTAATGAAAAACTGTTTTTT.

This clonotype was observed a few times. J is TRBJ2-2 and V is TRBV4-3; D gene unclear. Germline CDR1 reads LGHNA; CDR2 reads YSLEER. Trimming stripped 0 bases from V and 4 bases from J, with 15 bases between. This CDR3 region has 17 residues. The CDR3 coding sequence is TGCGCCAGCAGCCAAGATGGGATCAGCAGAGTCACCGGGGAGCTGTTTTTT. Translating it yields CASSQDGISRVTGELFF.

This clonotype showed up just a few times. The chain couples TRBV21-1 to TRBJ2-5; the D call in the table, TRBD1, was not verified against the DNA. TRBV21-1 is reported as a pseudogene. The CDR3 totals 15 residues. The CDR3 region has the DNA TGTGCCAGCAGCGAATGGGGACAGACCCAAGAGACCCAGTACTTC. Translated, it gives CASSEWGQTQETQYF.